These 28 T cell receptor beta chains came from one sample sequenced in a study of blood T cell repertoires in COVID-19. Clones were read by immunoSEQ multiplex PCR, and TCRdb kept only the in-frame ones, dropping some. The data contain 100,000 to 150,000 clones, 55% to 70% of them seen just once; the ten biggest clones take up about 2.2%. Sequencing used peripheral blood. All receptors come from a woman in her 70s with acute or convalescent COVID-19.

The V and J genes are TRBV28 and TRBJ1-1; D is uncertain. Germline loops: CDR1 MDHEN, CDR2 SYDVKM. This CDR3 has 11 residues. Trimming took off 2 bases at V and 8 bases at J, with 6 bases between the two ends. The CDR3 nucleotides are TGTGCCAGCAGTTTAGGTCGGGAAGCTTTCTTT. Translation: CASSLGREAFF.

The chain couples TRBV7-3 to TRBJ2-7, with 8 bases aligning to TRBD2. The germline V gene encodes CDR1 SGHTA and CDR2 FQGTGA. This CDR3 is built from 17 residues. The V segment lost 7 bases and the J segment 4 bases; nucleotides outside the gene matches: 18. CDR3 in amino acids: CASTTRGEGTSGYEQYF. The CDR3 DNA follows: TGTGCCAGCACCACAAGGGGGGAAGGCACTAGCGGTTACGAGCAGTACTTC.

This chain uses TRBV7-3 with TRBJ2-7, with 8 bases aligning to TRBD2. The V segment lost 6 bases and the J segment 2 bases; nucleotides outside the gene matches: 6. Germline V gene lookup returns CDR1 SGHTA and CDR2 FQGTGA. CDR3 length: 14 amino acids. The CDR3 coding sequence is TGTGCCAGCAGAACTCCGGGACTAGCCTACGAGCAGTACTTC. It translates to CASRTPGLAYEQYF.

This chain connects TRBV10-2 to TRBJ2-2; D might be TRBD2 (5 bases). V was clipped by 7 bases and J by 6 bases, with 12 bases between them. In germline, CDR1 is WSHSY, CDR2 SAAADI. The CDR3 has 13 residues. The CDR3 region has the DNA TGCGCCAGCACCCCGACTACCGCCGGGGAGCTGTTTTTT. It yields the protein CASTPTTAGELFF.

This chain joins TRBV3-1 (or the pseudogene TRBV3-2) and TRBJ2-1; possibly TRBD2 for D (7 bases). V lost 6 bases and J lost 5, with 14 bases in between. The CDR3 extends over 14 amino acids. Germline CDR1 LGHDT, CDR2 YNNKEL (reference sequence). In DNA, the CDR3 is TGTGCCAGCAGACAGGGAGGGACTAACAATGAGCAGTTCTTC. It translates to CASRQGGTNNEQFF.

This chain links TRBV9 with TRBJ2-1; 8 bases line up with TRBD2. J gave up 2 bases and V 6 bases, and 4 bases lay outside the gene matches. CDR1 SGDLS and CDR2 YYNGEE come from the germline V gene. CDR3 size: 14 residues. This chain's CDR3 is CASTTGGPYNEQFF. The CDR3 nucleotides read TGTGCCAGCACCACGGGAGGGCCCTACAATGAGCAGTTCTTC.

This sequence joins TRBV24-1 and TRBJ2-5, with D possibly matching TRBD1 (6 bases). This CDR3 region has 15 residues. Trimming took 3 bases from V and 0 from J, leaving 10 bases between them. Germline V gives CDR1 KGHDR, CDR2 SFDVKD. The CDR3 region is CATSDPTGYQETQYF. The CDR3 coding sequence is TGTGCCACCAGTGATCCAACAGGGTACCAAGAGACCCAGTACTTC.

The genes are TRBV10-3 and TRBJ1-2; 10 nucleotides agree with TRBD1. The CDR3 has 14 residues. The V and J ends lost 5 bases and 6 bases, in that order; junction bases with no gene match: 6. The germline V gene encodes CDR1 ENHRY and CDR2 SYGVKD. The CDR3 sequence: CAISPGTGANGYTF. The DNA for the CDR3 is TGTGCCATCAGTCCCGGGACAGGGGCCAATGGCTACACCTTC.

The chain couples TRBV12-3 or TRBV12-4 to TRBJ1-5; TRBD1 agrees at 7 bases. J gave up 5 bases and V 2 bases, and 0 bases lay outside the gene matches. The CDR3 covers 13 residues. CDR3 nucleotides: TGTGCCAGCAGTTTAAGGGGGCATCAGCCCCAGCATTTT. The encoded protein is CASSLRGHQPQHF.

The chain is built from TRBV25-1 and TRBJ2-3; D may be TRBD1 (5 bases). The CDR3 runs 15 residues. The germline gives CDR1 MGHDK, CDR2 SYGVNS. V gave up 1 base and J gave up 5 bases, with 13 bases separating them. CDR3 nucleotide sequence: TGTGCCAGCAGTGAATTAGGTCAGGGTGGAGATACGCAGTATTTT. It is translated as CASSELGQGGDTQYF.

This chain uses TRBV29-1 with TRBJ1-1, with unresolved D. The CDR3 is made up of 12 amino acids. Per germline, CDR1 SQVTM and CDR2 ANQGSEA. The V and J ends lost 5 bases and 0 bases respectively, with 7 bases between them. The CDR3 coding sequence is TGCAGCGTTCTACCAATGAACACTGAAGCTTTCTTT. Translation gives CSVLPMNTEAFF.

The CDR3, as DNA: TGTGCCACCAGCAGAGATTGGAAGCGCGAGCAGTACTTC. Translating gives CATSRDWKREQYF. V usage is TRBV15 and J usage is TRBJ2-7, with D unclear. The germline gives CDR1 LNHNV, CDR2 YYDKDF (reference sequence). The germline V and J ends were trimmed by 0 bases and 6 bases, with 9 bases remaining between them. The CDR3 has 13 amino acids.

The chain is built from TRBV7-8 and TRBJ2-1, with TRBD2 identical over 10 bases. Germline V gene data show CDR1 as SGHVS and CDR2 as FQNEAQ. This CDR3 contains 17 residues. Losses at the gene ends were 2 bases for V and 7 bases for J; bases not matched to a gene: 11. CDR3 sequence reads: CASSLNSGLADGNEQFF. The CDR3 DNA reads as TGTGCCAGCAGCTTAAATTCCGGACTAGCGGATGGGAATGAGCAGTTCTTC.

The V gene is TRBV5-1, the J gene TRBJ1-1; possible D gene TRBD1, 6 bases. Germline CDR1 and CDR2: SGHRS and YFSETQ. Between the trimmed V and J ends, which lost 4 bases and 0 bases, there was a span of 13 bases. CDR3 length equals 15 residues. The CDR3 loop is CASSPWGQLNTEAFF. CDR3 DNA sequence: TGCGCCAGCAGCCCCTGGGGGCAGCTGAACACTGAAGCTTTCTTT. Full variable domain (outside the CDR3, taken from reference TRBV5-1 and TRBJ1-1): KAGVTQTPRYLIKTRGQQVTLSCSPISGHRSVSWYQQTPGQGLQFLFEYFSETQRNKGNFPGRFSGRQFSNSRSEMNVSTLELGDSALYLCASSPWGQLNTEAFFGQGTRLTVV.

The chain links TRBV15 to TRBJ2-1, with 9 bases that match TRBD2. Trimming removed 0 bases from V and 3 bases from J; junction bases left unmatched: 6. The length of the CDR3 is 17 residues. CDR1 and CDR2 from the germline V gene are LNHNV and YYDKDF (reference sequence). The CDR3 DNA reads as TGTGCCACCAGCAGAGATGGTCTAGCGGGGATCTACAATGAGCAGTTCTTC. Translated: CATSRDGLAGIYNEQFF.

The J gene is TRBJ2-5, the V gene TRBV9; 7 positions match TRBD1. Germline V gene data show CDR1 as SGDLS and CDR2 as YYNGEE. The junction had 7 bases not matched to a gene; V was cut back by 4 bases and J by 4 bases. The CDR3 is 14 residues long. DNA for the CDR3: TGTGCCAGCAGCCCCCAGGACAGGACAGAGACCCAGTACTTC. This encodes CASSPQDRTETQYF.

The chain links TRBV19 to TRBJ1-1; D gene unclear. Germline CDR1 reads LNHDA; CDR2 reads SQIVND (reference sequence). The CDR3 length is 13 residues. DNA of the CDR3: TGTGCTATTAGGAGAGGAGCTAACACTGAAGCTTTCTTT. Translating it yields CAIRRGANTEAFF. The full variable domain, its missing parts supplied by reference TRBV19 and TRBJ1-1, is DGGITQSPKYLFRKEGQNVTLSCEQNLNHDAMYWYRQDPGQGLRLIYYSQIVNDFQKGDIAEGYSVSREKKESFPLTVTSAQKNPTAFYLCAIRRGANTEAFFGQGTRLTVV.

This clone was found a few times. V is TRBV10-2 and J is TRBJ1-3; no reliable D call. V shed 7 bases and J shed 0 bases, with 4 bases lying between them. Germline CDR1 reads WSHSY; CDR2 reads SAAADI. The CDR3 spans 12 residues. CDR3 bases: TGCGCCAGCATCAGCTCTGGAAACACCATATATTTT. Translation: CASISSGNTIYF.

V is TRBV30 and J is TRBJ2-5; perhaps TRBD2 as D (6 bases). The CDR3 loop spans 12 amino acids. Per germline, CDR1 GTSNPN and CDR2 SVGIG (reference sequence). V was shortened by 5 bases and J by 5 bases, with 12 bases between the two germline ends. CDR3 DNA sequence: TGTGCCTGGCGGGAGTCCGGGGAGACCCAGTACTTC. Its protein product is CAWRESGETQYF.

The chain links TRBV7-6 to TRBJ2-1, with 7 bases identical to TRBD2. The CDR3 is made up of 16 amino acids. Trimming at V came to 1 base and at J to 3 bases, leaving 6 bases not matched to a gene. In germline, CDR1 is SGHVS, CDR2 FNYEAQ. The CDR3 nucleotides are TGTGCCAGCAGCTTAGTTGGCGGGAGAGTCTACAATGAGCAGTTCTTC. Translated, it gives CASSLVGGRVYNEQFF. Using reference TRBV7-6 and TRBJ2-1 for the parts outside the CDR3, the full variable domain is GAGVSQSPRYKVTKRGQDVALRCDPISGHVSLYWYRQALGQGPEFLTYFNYEAQQDKSGLPNDRFSAERPEGSISTLTIQRTEQRDSAMYRCASSLVGGRVYNEQFFGPGTRLTVL.

This clone was seen only a few times. V is TRBV3-1 (or the pseudogene TRBV3-2) and J is TRBJ2-3; 10 bases are a match to TRBD2. Germline V gene data show CDR1 as LGHDT and CDR2 as YNNKEL (reference sequence). The CDR3 runs 16 residues. Trimming cost V 3 bases and J 6 bases; bases outside gene matches: 9. The CDR3 loop is CASSHAIAGGTDTQYF. In nucleotides, the CDR3 is TGTGCCAGCAGCCACGCTATAGCGGGGGGTACGGATACGCAGTATTTT.

The rearrangement uses TRBV13 and TRBJ2-5, with 11 bases lining up with TRBD1. Trimming removed 5 bases from V and 5 bases from J; junction bases left unmatched: 10. The CDR3 is 16 amino acids. Germline CDR1 and CDR2: PRHDT and FYEKMQ (reference sequence). CDR3 loop: CASSPRTGGVEETQYF. The CDR3 DNA follows: TGTGCCAGCAGCCCAAGGACAGGGGGCGTTGAGGAGACCCAGTACTTC.

This clone was found a few times. This chain uses TRBV9 with TRBJ2-5; TRBD1 agrees at 9 bases. The germline CDR1 and CDR2 sequences are SGDLS and YYNGEE. V dropped 4 bases and J dropped 2; count of bases not matched to a gene: 6. The CDR3 extends over 15 amino acids. In DNA, the CDR3 is TGTGCCAGCAGCCCCCGGGACAGGGATCAAGAGACCCAGTACTTC. Its protein is CASSPRDRDQETQYF.

The chain recombines TRBV6-5 with TRBJ2-7, with 9 bases lining up with TRBD2. Germline V CDR1 and CDR2: MNHEY, SVGAGI. Unmatched junction bases numbered 7, after V lost 2 bases and J lost 2 bases. CDR3 length: 16 residues. In DNA form, the CDR3 reads TGTGCCAGCAGTTACGGCGCGGGGGGGCCCCCCTACGAGCAGTACTTC. Its protein product is CASSYGAGGPPYEQYF.

The chain joins TRBV2 to TRBJ2-5; 7 bases map to TRBD1. The CDR3 runs to 14 residues. Germline V lookup: CDR1 SNHLY, CDR2 FYNNEI. V shed 4 bases, J shed 4 bases, and the junction held 6 bases outside the gene matches. Written as DNA, the CDR3 is TGTGCCAGCAGTGCAGGGGGAAGAGGAGAGACCCAGTACTTC. The encoded protein is CASSAGGRGETQYF.

The J gene is TRBJ1-1, the V gene TRBV5-5, with a tentative D call TRBD1 (5 bases). The CDR3 is 14 amino acids. Trimming took 5 bases from V and 1 from J, leaving 12 bases between them. Germline-derived CDR1 and CDR2 are SGHKS and YYEKEE (reference sequence). The CDR3 is CASSKGHTNTEAFF. CDR3 nucleotide sequence: TGTGCCAGCAGTAAGGGGCATACGAACACTGAAGCTTTCTTT.

The chain is built from TRBV2 and TRBJ2-5; 8 bases agree with TRBD1. Germline CDR1 and CDR2: SNHLY and FYNNEI. The CDR3 totals 15 residues. V trimming: 8 bases; J trimming: 4 bases; junction bases outside the gene matches: 12. CDR3: CASSPLGQGGETQYF. CDR3 in DNA: TGTGCCAGCTCTCCCCTCGGACAGGGAGGAGAGACCCAGTACTTC.

The chain uses TRBV6-1 and TRBJ2-7; D is possibly TRBD2 (6 bases). The V and J ends lost 1 base and 4 bases respectively, with 11 bases between them. CDR3 size: 14 residues. Germline V CDR1 and CDR2: MNHNS, SASEGT. The CDR3 nucleotides read TGTGCCAGCAGTGAAGGTCCGGGGGAATACGAGCAGTACTTC. Protein: CASSEGPGEYEQYF.